This TCR beta chain emerged from a study of T cells in localized non-small cell lung cancer. Study-level points and caveats: A median about 62 of the top 100 tumor clones appeared in adjacent lung.

Points on this clone: Its antigen is as yet unknown.

Using immunoSEQ multiplex PCR, the repertoire was profiled, and TCRdb retains in-frame clones only, with some absent. The sample has about 24,000 clones, around 85% seen once. Trimming cost V 0 bases and J 6 bases; bases outside gene matches: 10. The CDR3 has 16 residues. The germline V gene encodes CDR1 LNHNV and CDR2 YYDKDF (reference sequence). The sequence came from a male donor older than 55 with stage II squamous cell lung carcinoma. The source was peripheral blood, collected before any cancer treatment. The V call is TRBV15, the J call TRBJ1-2; 7 bases line up with TRBD1. CDR3 DNA sequence: TGTGCCACCAGCAGAGATTTAACAGGGGTTGGTAATGGCTACACCTTC. Amino acids: CATSRDLTGVGNGYTF.